The text below deals with one T cell receptor (beta chain). The entry originates in a study of blood T cell repertoires in COVID-19. In the authors' methods: Reference gene primer amplification in the assay estimated nucleated cell counts. Assay: immunoSEQ multiplex PCR; the TCRdb copy retains only in-frame clones and omits some. The V and J calls and clone size come from that table; D and trimming were worked out from the DNA. This sample carries fewer than 50,000 clones, 80% of them seen once, and the ten largest clones take around 20%. The germline gives CDR1 LNHDA, CDR2 SQIVND (reference sequence). The J segment lost 10 bases and the V segment lost 6 bases, leaving 10 bases of the junction unmatched. The CDR3 runs to 15 residues.

Sequencing was done on a sample of peripheral blood. The chain is built from TRBV19 and TRBJ1-6, with 9 nucleotides matching TRBD1. The TCR sequence derives from a man aged 65 to 79 with acute or convalescent COVID-19. CDR3 DNA: TGTGCCAGTAGGAAGGGACAGGGACTAGGGTCACCCCTCCACTTT. The encoded protein is CASRKGQGLGSPLHF.